These 5 T cell receptor beta chains were sequenced from one sample in a study of tumor-infiltrating lymphocytes in primary liver carcinoma. Constant-region priming of around 490 ng total RNA yielded TCR beta cDNA. Three nested multiplex PCR rounds of slightly modified ARM-PCR generated TCR beta libraries. Amplification in the first two PCR rounds was performed using TRBV1-TRBV30 forward primers and a C-beta reverse primer for 10 cycles each. TCRdb independently ran MiXCR on the multiplex PCR reads; one entry per CDR3 protein. The sample consists of around 100,000 distinct CDR3 sequences, about 63% of them appearing once. The tissue used was unsorted bulk material of about 19-31 mg. RNA and DNA were co-extracted from it with the AllPrep DNA/RNA mini kit. Sequenced sample: liver tumor tissue from sampling region 2. As for subset: tumor region T2, inferior pole. The origin of the receptors is a woman between 55 and 75 years old with primary liver carcinoma and hepatitis B virus infection.

Notes on this clonotype: The conserved phenylalanine or tryptophan is not found at the CDR3 terminus, so this likely reflects a read error. The V and J genes are TRBV5-6 and TRBJ2-1; D is ambiguous. Germline-derived CDR1 and CDR2 are SGHDT and YYEEEE. The CDR3 contains 18 residues. CDR3 amino acids: CATSVRNFLLSSYNEQFI. The CDR3 nucleotides are TGTGCCACCAGCGTACGGAACTTTCTATTAAGCTCCTACAATGAGCAGTTCATC.

As for this clonotype: A single base separates this from a much larger clone, so it may be a read error. The J gene is TRBJ1-1, the V gene TRBV28; possibly TRBD1 for D (5 bases). The germline V gene encodes CDR1 MDHEN and CDR2 SYDVKM. The V end lost 0 bases, the J end lost 13 bases, and 18 bases lay between the germline ends. The CDR3 is 14 residues long. CDR3 nucleotide sequence: TGTGCCAGCAGTTTATGGGGACTGCAGCCAAGCGGTTTCTTT. Its translation: CASSLWGLQPSGFF.

This clonotype was detected ten times or more. This chain uses TRBV12-3 or TRBV12-4 with TRBJ2-1, with TRBD2 matching over 11 bases. Trimming cost V 2 bases and J 12 bases; bases outside gene matches: 3. The CDR3 has 13 residues. The chain's CDR3 is CASSLRTSGRQFF. In nucleotides, the CDR3 is TGTGCCAGCAGTTTAAGGACTAGCGGGCGGCAGTTCTTC.

With regard to this clonotype: A much larger clone is a single base away; this may be a read error. The chain recombines TRBV29-1 with TRBJ2-2; TRBD1 is a possible D gene (6 bases). The CDR3 has 15 amino acids. Germline CDR1 and CDR2: SQVTM and ANQGSEA. The CDR3 coding sequence is TGCAGCGCCCGTGCCGGGACAATGAACATCGGGGAGCTGTTTTTT. This sequence encodes CSARAGTMNIGELFF.

This clonotype was recorded only once. The V gene is TRBV6-6, the J gene TRBJ2-5; D gene uncertain. This CDR3 spans 12 amino acids. The V and J ends lost 9 bases and 0 bases respectively, with 8 bases between them. Germline V gives CDR1 MNHNY, CDR2 SVGAGI (reference sequence). In nucleotides, the CDR3 is TGTGCCAGGAGTGGGCACCAAGAGACCCAGTACTTC. This codes for CARSGHQETQYF.